Sequencing of this TCR beta chain was carried out in a study of identical twins. In its sample, this clonotype was seen many times. TCRdb redid the calling of the 5' RACE reads with MiXCR, one entry per CDR3 protein. The table shows 570,000 or so distinct CDR3 sequences, with approximately 10% occurring only once. Healthy Caucasians were all of the donors. V was clipped by 0 bases and J by 7 bases, with 10 bases between them. Germline V gene lookup returns CDR1 SGHTA and CDR2 FQGTGA. This CDR3 spans 15 amino acids. This same sample was also part of a study on yellow fever vaccine responses in identical twins. As that study records: Reportedly, twins' vaccine T cell responses looked partly convergent and partly personalized.

The source of this sequence is a woman between 18 and 30 years old in good health. This chain links TRBV7-3 with TRBJ1-6; D remains unclear. The material sequenced was PBMCs. The CDR3 here is CASSLTAGWNSPLHF. The CDR3 DNA is TGTGCCAGCAGCTTAACGGCGGGATGGAATTCACCCCTCCACTTT.